These 14 T cell receptor beta chains came from one sample sequenced in a study of blood T cell repertoires in COVID-19. Libraries were prepared by immunoSEQ multiplex PCR; TCRdb keeps only in-frame clonotypes and omits some of them. Among approximately 72,000 clones, about nine tenths were seen once, and the ten largest hold about 12%. Sequencing was performed on peripheral blood. The source of these receptors is an older woman with acute or convalescent COVID-19.

The V gene is TRBV19, the J gene TRBJ2-3; TRBD2 is a possible D gene (6 bases). V lost 4 bases and J lost 2, with 10 bases in between. The CDR3 covers 14 residues. Germline V CDR1 and CDR2: LNHDA, SQIVND (reference sequence). The CDR3 bases are TGTGCCAGTAGTACCAGGGACTTCACAGATACGCAGTATTTT. Protein sequence: CASSTRDFTDTQYF.

The rearrangement links TRBV18 to TRBJ1-5, with D possibly being TRBD1 (5 bases). Germline CDR1 reads KGHSH; CDR2 reads LQKENI. The V and J ends lost 2 bases and 1 base respectively, with 12 bases between them. The CDR3 covers 16 residues. The CDR3 loop is CASSPGAYRSNQPQHF. The CDR3 DNA follows: TGTGCCAGCTCACCAGGGGCGTACCGAAGCAATCAGCCCCAGCATTTT.

This sequence joins TRBV11-2 and TRBJ2-4, with 8 bases matching TRBD1. The CDR3 spans 16 residues. In germline, CDR1 is SGHAT, CDR2 FQNNGV. Trimming removed 5 bases from V and 1 base from J; junction bases left unmatched: 7. CDR3 DNA sequence: TGTGCCAGCAGCGACTACAGGGGGGTGGCCAAAAACATTCAGTACTTC. Residues: CASSDYRGVAKNIQYF.

This clone has a count of ten or more. This chain links TRBV4-1 with TRBJ1-6, with a weak D call TRBD1 (5 bases). The CDR3 covers 14 residues. V was shortened by 8 bases and J by 8 bases, with 16 bases between the two germline ends. Germline V gene data show CDR1 as MGHRA and CDR2 as YSYEKL. CDR3 DNA sequence: TGCGCCAGCTCGAAACGGACGGGGGATTCACCCCTCCACTTT. Its translation is CASSKRTGDSPLHF.

This clone came up once. This sequence joins TRBV5-4 and TRBJ1-4; D may be TRBD1 (6 bases). Trimming shortened V by 0 bases and J by 8 bases, and 11 bases separated the two germline ends. The CDR3 sequence is 14 residues long. In germline, CDR1 is SGHNT, CDR2 YYREEE (reference sequence). The CDR3 coding sequence is TGTGCCAGCAGCTTGGAGCCGGGACAAGAAAAACTGTTTTTT. Amino acid sequence: CASSLEPGQEKLFF.

The chain is built from TRBV7-2 and TRBJ1-2; 12 nucleotides match TRBD1. With V trimmed by 2 bases and J by 8 bases, 6 bases remained unmatched. The CDR3 loop spans 15 amino acids. Germline V gene data show CDR1 as SGHTA and CDR2 as FQGNSA. CDR3 DNA: TGTGCCAGCAGCTTAAGGGGACAGGGGGCATTCGGCTACACCTTC. It encodes CASSLRGQGAFGYTF.

J is TRBJ2-7 and V is TRBV19, with D perhaps TRBD1 (6 bases). Per germline, CDR1 LNHDA and CDR2 SQIVND (reference sequence). Trimming pared 6 bases from V and 2 bases from J, leaving 11 bases between. CDR3 length: 13 amino acids. The CDR3 loop reads CASSPGTPYEQYF. Written as DNA, the CDR3 is TGTGCCAGTAGCCCCGGGACACCCTACGAGCAGTACTTC.

Worth noting for this clone: Other nucleotide sequences from this sample produce the same CDR3. The genes are TRBV5-4 and TRBJ1-3, with TRBD1 as a possible D gene (5 bases). There are 15 residues in the CDR3. Germline values: CDR1 SGHNT, CDR2 YYREEE (reference sequence). The V end lost 0 bases, the J end lost 0 bases, and 7 bases lay between the germline ends. This chain's CDR3 is CASSLGTPSGNTIYF. The CDR3 region has the DNA TGTGCCAGCAGCTTGGGGACACCCTCTGGAAACACCATATATTTT. Supplemented by reference TRBV5-4 and TRBJ1-3, the full variable domain reads ETGVTQSPTHLIKTRGQQVTLRCSSQSGHNTVSWYQQALGQGPQFIFQYYREEENGRGNFPPRFSGLQFPNYSSELNVNALELDDSALYLCASSLGTPSGNTIYFGEGSWLTVV.

The chain has TRBV7-9 and TRBJ1-4; TRBD1 aligns across 9 bases. V shed 5 bases, J shed 5 bases, and the junction held 9 bases outside the gene matches. This CDR3 comprises 16 residues. Germline V gene lookup returns CDR1 SEHNR and CDR2 FQNEAQ (reference sequence). The CDR3 here is CASSGSKDRGNEKLFF. For the CDR3, the DNA is TGTGCCAGCAGCGGATCGAAGGACAGGGGAAATGAAAAACTGTTTTTT.

This clone was seen a single time. V is TRBV5-1 and J is TRBJ2-2; 7 nucleotides match TRBD1. This CDR3 has 17 residues. Germline V CDR1 and CDR2: SGHRS, YFSETQ. V was clipped by 2 bases and J by 5 bases; unmatched bases: 12. The CDR3 DNA follows: TGCGCCAGCAGCTTCGGCGGAAGGACAGGCACTACCGGGGAGCTGTTTTTT. This sequence encodes CASSFGGRTGTTGELFF.

V and J are TRBV10-3 and TRBJ2-7, with TRBD1 as a possible D gene (6 bases). Germline CDR1 reads ENHRY; CDR2 reads SYGVKD. The CDR3 contains 14 residues. The V and J ends lost 7 bases and 6 bases respectively, with 19 bases between them. CDR3 nucleotides: TGTGCCATCATGGGGATGGGGGCGGCCTCCGAGCAGTACTTC. Protein: CAIMGMGAASEQYF.

CDR3 nucleotide sequence: TGTGCCAGCAGCCAGGGGGACTGGGAGGAGTCCCCCTACGAGCAGTACTTC. Translated, it gives CASSQGDWEESPYEQYF. This rearrangement joins TRBV3-1 (or the pseudogene TRBV3-2) to TRBJ2-7, with D perhaps matching TRBD2 (6 bases). V was trimmed by 3 bases and J by 2 bases, leaving 20 bases between them. Germline V gene data show CDR1 as LGHDT and CDR2 as YNNKEL (reference sequence). This CDR3 spans 17 amino acids.

The J gene is TRBJ1-5, the V gene TRBV5-1, with TRBD1 matching over 7 bases. The trim removed 3 bases at V and 4 bases at J, leaving 7 bases unmatched. The CDR3 runs to 15 residues. Looked up from germline, CDR1 is SGHRS and CDR2 is YFSETQ. The CDR3 spells CASSSGTEPNQPQHF. In nucleotides, the CDR3 is TGCGCCAGCAGCTCTGGGACAGAACCAAATCAGCCCCAGCATTTT.

With respect to this clone: No conserved phenylalanine or tryptophan ends this CDR3, so it is likely a read error. It is unclear where the CDR3 begins or ends on the DNA, so no DNA is shown, and the CDR3 is as TCRdb lists it. The V call is TRBV23-1, the J call TRBJ1-1; TRBD1 was called by the table and not checked on the DNA. TRBV23-1 is reported as an ORF; its role is uncertain. Including both end residues, the CDR3 is 11 amino acids long. The CDR3 protein is CASSQSGRTGC.